The TCR beta chain described here comes from a study of OX40 agonist ivuxolimab in advanced cancers. Overall study: The eligibility criteria allowed prior anti-PD-1, anti-PD-L1 or anti-CTLA-4 therapy, and 40% had some. General study points: Partly responding patients at 0.1-3.0 mg/kg showed some of the smallest clonal expansion.

Profiling relied on immunoSEQ multiplex PCR, and the TCRdb table lists in-frame clones only, not all of them. The top ten hold over 4.5% of the sample, which has around 76,000 clones, 60% to 80% seen once. This clone appeared once. Its target is unknown. No patient had autoimmune disease or received systemic immunosuppression. V lost 5 bases to trimming and J lost 9 bases; unmatched junction nucleotides: 10. The germline gives CDR1 SGHNT, CDR2 YYREEE (reference sequence). The CDR3 is 14 residues long. Source: CD4+ or CD8+ T cells sorted from blood, taken in a trial of the OX40 agonist ivuxolimab. The TCR originated in an adult with an advanced solid tumor such as melanoma, head and neck, liver or kidney cancer. V is TRBV5-4 and J is TRBJ2-4; the match to TRBD1 covers 8 bases. The DNA for the CDR3 is TGTGCCAGCAGACCGGGACAGGACCTAGGCATTCAGTACTTC. It translates to CASRPGQDLGIQYF. The full variable domain, rest sourced from reference TRBV5-4 and TRBJ2-4, is ETGVTQSPTHLIKTRGQQVTLRCSSQSGHNTVSWYQQALGQGPQFIFQYYREEENGRGNFPPRFSGLQFPNYSSELNVNALELDDSALYLCASRPGQDLGIQYFGAGTRLSVL.